This entry lists 15 T cell receptor beta chains sequenced from one sample in a study of control samples from healthy donors and cancer patients. Sequencing was performed with immunoSEQ multiplex PCR; in TCRdb, only in-frame clones are kept and a portion is missing. Of some 100,000 clones listed, 79% are singletons. Sequences were obtained from blood. Receptor source: a woman in her 30s in good health.

This clone was seen a few times. V and J are TRBV4-3 and TRBJ1-5; D not resolved. The CDR3 is 15 residues long. Deletions cut 0 bases from V and 0 bases from J, with 6 bases between. Germline lookup yields CDR1 LGHNA and CDR2 YSLEER. The CDR3 sequence: CASSQDWGSNQPQHF. CDR3 nucleotides: TGCGCCAGCAGCCAAGATTGGGGTAGCAATCAGCCCCAGCATTTT.

This chain links TRBV6-2 or TRBV6-3 with TRBJ2-1, with 15 positions matching TRBD2. Losses at the gene ends were 6 bases for V and 8 bases for J; bases not matched to a gene: 5. The germline V gene encodes CDR1 MNHEY and CDR2 SVGEGT. The CDR3 extends over 15 amino acids. The DNA for the CDR3 is TGTGCCAGCAGCCCGGGACTAGCGGGGGGTTATGAGCAGTTCTTC. Translation gives CASSPGLAGGYEQFF.

The V and J genes are TRBV24-1 and TRBJ2-7, with D unresolved. The CDR3 contains 15 residues. Germline V gives CDR1 KGHDR, CDR2 SFDVKD. The ends were cut back, 6 bases at V and 6 bases at J, with 20 bases in the middle. In DNA, the CDR3 is TGTGCCACCAGTCAGAGGCATCCCCACCCCCTCGAGCAGTACTTC. This gives the protein CATSQRHPHPLEQYF.

The chain links TRBV6-6 to TRBJ2-7; 8 nucleotides line up with TRBD2. The CDR3 has 13 amino acids. CDR1 is MNHNY and CDR2 is SVGAGI in the germline V gene (reference sequence). Trimming cost V 7 bases and J 0 bases; bases outside gene matches: 2. The CDR3 region is CASTGGDSYEQYF. DNA of the CDR3: TGTGCCAGCACCGGGGGGGACTCCTACGAGCAGTACTTC.

The genes are TRBV19 and TRBJ2-3, with 11 bases matching TRBD2. Germline CDR1 reads LNHDA; CDR2 reads SQIVND (reference sequence). The CDR3 is 19 residues long. With V trimmed by 6 bases and J by 0 bases, 14 bases remained unmatched. CDR3 sequence (DNA): TGTGCCAGTAGAAAGGGACTGAGACTAGCGGGGAGCAGCACAGATACGCAGTATTTT. This sequence encodes CASRKGLRLAGSSTDTQYF.

The rearrangement uses TRBV6-5 and TRBJ1-1; the D gene is possibly TRBD1 (5 bases). The CDR3 contains 13 residues. The germline V gene has CDR1 MNHEY and CDR2 SVGAGI. The V gene lost 4 bases and the J gene lost 4 bases, with 10 bases spanning the gap. CDR3 protein: CASSLKGSTEAFF. The CDR3, as DNA: TGTGCCAGCAGTTTAAAGGGGAGCACTGAAGCTTTCTTT.

The chain carries TRBV5-1 and TRBJ1-1; D gene uncertain. The V end lost 2 bases, the J end lost 5 bases, and 13 bases lay between the germline ends. The germline gives CDR1 SGHRS, CDR2 YFSETQ. CDR3 length: 14 residues. The CDR3 loop reads CASSLQLGPTEAFF. In DNA, the CDR3 is TGCGCCAGCAGCTTACAGCTCGGGCCGACTGAAGCTTTCTTT.

The chain recombines TRBV20-1 with TRBJ2-5; 9 nucleotides match TRBD2. With V trimmed by 3 bases and J by 2 bases, 7 bases remained unmatched. The CDR3 runs to 15 residues. Germline V gives CDR1 DFQATT, CDR2 SNEGSKA (reference sequence). The CDR3 loop is CSASVAGGRQETQYF. In DNA, the CDR3 is TGCAGTGCTAGTGTGGCGGGGGGGCGGCAAGAGACCCAGTACTTC.

This chain links TRBV27 with TRBJ1-4; perhaps TRBD1 as D (6 bases). The CDR3 length is 16 residues. V was cut by 2 bases and J by 7 bases, with 17 bases left in between. The V gene's germline CDR1 is MNHEY and CDR2 SMNVEV (reference sequence). DNA for the CDR3: TGTGCCAGCAGTTTACGGGGGGCGGGGGTGATTGAAAAACTGTTTTTT. It codes for CASSLRGAGVIEKLFF.

This clone turned up a few times. The V call is TRBV12-3 or TRBV12-4, the J call TRBJ1-5, with 8 bases identical to TRBD1. The CDR3 length is 13 residues. Losses at the gene ends were 5 bases for V and 7 bases for J; bases not matched to a gene: 4. CDR3 sequence reads: CASSQGANQPQHF. The CDR3 DNA reads TGTGCCAGCAGTCAGGGGGCGAACCAGCCCCAGCATTTT.

The chain combines TRBV19 with TRBJ1-3; D is ambiguous. Germline V gene lookup returns CDR1 LNHDA and CDR2 SQIVND (reference sequence). Trimming left V 3 bases short and J 4 bases short, with 16 bases between. The CDR3 length is 16 residues. The CDR3 DNA sequence: TGTGCCAGTAGTATCGGAATATCGACACGGGGAAACACCATATATTTT. Translating gives CASSIGISTRGNTIYF.

V usage is TRBV4-3 and J usage is TRBJ1-2; D not resolved. V lost 1 base and J lost 7, with 4 bases in between. CDR1 is LGHNA and CDR2 is YSLEER in the germline V gene. This CDR3 spans 11 amino acids. For the CDR3, the DNA is TGCGCCAGCAGCCAAGTTGGTGGCTACACCTTC. This codes for CASSQVGGYTF.

This chain connects TRBV12-3 or TRBV12-4 to TRBJ2-1, with D uncertain. Trimming left V 2 bases short and J 6 bases short, with 8 bases between. This CDR3 has 13 amino acids. The DNA for the CDR3 is TGTGCCAGCAGTTTATGGCAACCCAATGAGCAGTTCTTC. It encodes CASSLWQPNEQFF.

V usage is TRBV5-6 and J usage is TRBJ1-4; perhaps TRBD1 as D (6 bases). Trimming cost V 0 bases and J 8 bases, with 14 bases left between them. Looked up from germline, CDR1 is SGHDT and CDR2 is YYEEEE. The length of the CDR3 is 15 residues. The CDR3 is CASSLGQAYGEKLFF. The CDR3 region has the DNA TGTGCCAGCAGCTTGGGACAGGCATATGGGGAAAAACTGTTTTTT. Full variable domain (rest looked up from reference TRBV5-6 and TRBJ1-4): DAGVTQSPTHLIKTRGQQVTLRCSPKSGHDTVSWYQQALGQGPQFIFQYYEEEERQRGNFPDRFSGHQFPNYSSELNVNALLLGDSALYLCASSLGQAYGEKLFFGSGTQLSVL.

The V gene is TRBV3-1 (or the pseudogene TRBV3-2), the J gene TRBJ2-3; D is unresolved. Germline assignment: CDR1 LGHDT and CDR2 YNNKEL (reference sequence). V was cut by 4 bases and J by 2 bases, with 13 bases left in between. CDR3 size: 15 residues. The chain's CDR3 is CASSRGEDHTDTQYF. The CDR3 DNA reads as TGTGCCAGCAGCCGCGGAGAGGACCACACAGATACGCAGTATTTT.